One and the same sample provided the 15 T cell receptor beta chains below, sequenced in a study of tumor and adjacent non-tumor tissue in lung cancer (dated by TCRdb to 2016 to 2019). The library was produced with multiplex PCR. The sequencing machine was an Illumina HiSeq 2500. TCRbeta libraries were constructed through three rounds of nested PCR with primers (Table S4) according to protocols modified from ARM-PCR. TCRdb applied fastp at Q25 and MiXCR to the public reads, then kept only in-frame beta chains. Here each entry gathers all rows of one CDR3 protein and keeps the most common genes and DNA. In all, the sample holds over 100,000 distinct CDR3 sequences, and around 80% of those were seen once. The ten largest account for more than 35% of the sample. RNA was extracted from bulk unsorted tissue and checked for quality with a NanoDrop ND-1000 and an Agilent 2100. The sequenced sample consisted of lung tumor tissue. The source is a woman aged 60-75 years with non-small cell lung cancer.

The genes are TRBV11-3 and TRBJ1-1; D is undetermined. The germline V gene has CDR1 SGHNT and CDR2 YENEEA. The CDR3 runs to 15 residues. Trimming cost V 1 base and J 14 bases, with 23 bases left between them. As DNA, the CDR3 is TGTGCCAGCAGCTTAGGTTCGGGGAGAGGCACTGAAGTCTTCTTT. Its translation is CASSLGSGRGTEVFF.

Points on this clonotype: With a much larger clone just one base away, this may be a read error. The V call is TRBV20-1, the J call TRBJ1-1; 9 nucleotides match TRBD1. Trimming took 5 bases from V and 1 from J; bases not matched to a gene: 8. CDR3 length equals 15 residues. Germline V gene lookup returns CDR1 DFQATT and CDR2 SNEGSKA (reference sequence). Here the CDR3 reads CSAPTGGSTNTEAFF. DNA of the CDR3: TGCAGTGCTCCGACAGGGGGTTCCACGAACACTGAAGCTTTCTTT.

As for this clonotype: A much larger clone lies one base from this, so it may be a read error. This CDR3 fails to terminate in the conserved phenylalanine or tryptophan, so it likely reflects a read error. The V and J genes are TRBV6-2 or TRBV6-3 and TRBJ1-5; D not certain. CDR1 is MNHEY, CDR2 SVGEGT, per germline. The CDR3 spans 15 residues. The ends were cut back, 3 bases at V and 1 base at J, with 10 bases in the middle. The DNA for the CDR3 is TGTGCCAGCAGTTATCCGGGTGGAAGCAATCAGCCCCAGCATCTT. Amino acid sequence: CASSYPGGSNQPQHL.

With regard to this clonotype: A read error is possible here, since a much larger clone lies one base away. The rearrangement links TRBV6-2 or TRBV6-3 to TRBJ1-2; the D gene is possibly TRBD1 (5 bases). Germline values: CDR1 MNHEY, CDR2 SVGEGT. This CDR3 spans 13 amino acids. Trimming pared 10 bases from V and 2 bases from J, leaving 14 bases between. The CDR3 protein is CATMDDSNYGYTF. The CDR3 DNA follows: TGTGCCACCATGGATGACAGCAACTATGGCTACACCTTC.

Details on this clonotype: At one of its ends the junction is not consistent with the germline gene, which may arise from a read error. The chain couples TRBV29-1 to TRBJ1-1, with a weak D call TRBD1 (5 bases). Germline CDR1 reads SQVTM; CDR2 reads ANQGSEA. The CDR3 contains 11 residues. CDR3 nucleotide sequence: TGCAGCGTCCTCAGGGTCACTGAAACTTTCTTT. Translation gives CSVLRVTETFF.

Turning to this clonotype: At one end the junction does not follow the germline gene, possibly because of a read error. The V gene is TRBV20-1, the J gene TRBJ2-5; D unclear. Germline-derived CDR1 and CDR2 are DFQATT and SNEGSKA (reference sequence). The CDR3 is 10 amino acids. CDR3 in DNA: TGCAGTGCTGGCCAAGAGACCCAGTTTTTC. This translates into CSAGQETQFF.

Details on this clonotype: This may arise from a read error, as a much more abundant clone is one base away. The V and J genes are TRBV4-1 and TRBJ2-3; TRBD1 is a possible D gene (5 bases). With the DNA end fitting TRBJ1-5 better, the J assignment may be wrong. Germline CDR1 reads MGHRA; CDR2 reads YSYEKL. There are 13 residues in the CDR3. The CDR3 spells CATSQQDADTQHF. The CDR3 nucleotides are TGCGCCACTTCACAACAGGACGCAGATACGCAGCATTTT.

The chain combines TRBV11-2 with TRBJ1-1; D remains ambiguous. Germline CDR1 and CDR2: SGHAT and FQNNGV. The CDR3 is 13 residues long. The V end lost 10 bases, the J end lost 7 bases, and 19 bases lay between the germline ends. CDR3: CAISLVWDFEAFF. CDR3 nucleotides: TGTGCCATCAGTTTAGTTTGGGATTTTGAAGCTTTCTTT.

The gene calls are TRBV6-1 and TRBJ1-1; no firm D call. In germline, CDR1 is MNHNS, CDR2 SASEGT. The CDR3 is 13 amino acids. V lost 5 bases and J lost 14, with 21 bases in between. The CDR3 DNA sequence: TGTGCCAGCAGTCAAACTCAGAGAACCGAATCATTCTTT. It encodes CASSQTQRTESFF.

To note about this clonotype: A much larger clonotype is one base distant, so this may be a read error. The gene calls are TRBV20-1 and TRBJ2-1, with D possibly TRBD2 on 5 matching bases. V was trimmed by 0 bases and J by 7 bases, leaving 16 bases between them. The CDR3 has 15 amino acids. CDR1 is DFQATT, CDR2 SNEGSKA, per germline (reference sequence). Written as DNA, the CDR3 is TGCAGTGCTAGAGATCTCAAAGAGAGGGATAATGAGCAGTTCTTC. As protein: CSARDLKERDNEQFF.

On this clonotype: Since a much larger clone is just one base distant, this may be a read error. The genes are TRBV4-3 and TRBJ1-5; TRBD1 aligns across 7 bases. The CDR3 runs to 15 residues. V gave up 8 bases and J gave up 2 bases; unmatched junction bases: 9. CDR1 and CDR2 from the germline V gene are LGHNA and YSLEER. CDR3 amino acids: CASCLTGDGNQPQHF. The CDR3, as DNA: TGCGCCAGCTGCCTTACAGGGGACGGCAATCAGCCCCAGCATTTT.

This rearrangement joins TRBV24-1 to TRBJ2-1, with D perhaps TRBD2 (6 bases). The CDR3 consists of 17 residues. Per germline, CDR1 KGHDR and CDR2 SFDVKD. Deletions cut 0 bases from V and 1 base from J, with 12 bases between. CDR3 nucleotide sequence: TGTGCCACCAGTGATTTGGATAGGGCGGGATCCTACAATGAGCAGTTCTTC. Translation: CATSDLDRAGSYNEQFF.

The rearrangement uses TRBV20-1 and TRBJ1-1; tentatively, D is TRBD1 (6 bases). Germline V lookup: CDR1 DFQATT, CDR2 SNEGSKA (reference sequence). CDR3 length: 13 amino acids. This CDR3 is CNPSIQGIDEAFF. CDR3 sequence (DNA): TGCAATCCATCAATACAGGGAATAGATGAAGCTTTCTTT.

Concerning this clonotype itself: A read error may produce the germline difference seen at one junction end. This chain joins TRBV12-3 or TRBV12-4 and TRBJ1-6, with D unclear. This CDR3 comprises 14 residues. CDR3 sequence reads: CTSSTDLRNSPLHF. The CDR3 DNA reads as TGTACCAGCAGCACCGACCTGAGGAATTCACCCCTCCACTTT.

V usage is TRBV11-2 and J usage is TRBJ1-1; possibly TRBD1 for D (6 bases). CDR3 length equals 16 residues. V gave up 8 bases and J gave up 7 bases, with 26 bases separating them. Germline V lookup: CDR1 SGHAT, CDR2 FQNNGV. CDR3 in DNA: TGTGCCAGCTCCCCTGGGCAGGGGAAATCTCACAATGAAGCTTTCTTT. This encodes CASSPGQGKSHNEAFF.